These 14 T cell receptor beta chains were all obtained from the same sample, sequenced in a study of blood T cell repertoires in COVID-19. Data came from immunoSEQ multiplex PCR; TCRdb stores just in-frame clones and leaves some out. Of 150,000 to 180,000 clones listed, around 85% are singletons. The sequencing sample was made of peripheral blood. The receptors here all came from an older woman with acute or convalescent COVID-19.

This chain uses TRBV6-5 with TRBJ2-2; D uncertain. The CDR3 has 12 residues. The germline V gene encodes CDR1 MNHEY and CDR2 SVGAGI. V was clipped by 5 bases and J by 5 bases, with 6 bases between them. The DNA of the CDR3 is TGTGCCAGCAGTACGGTAACCGGGGAGCTGTTTTTT. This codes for CASSTVTGELFF.

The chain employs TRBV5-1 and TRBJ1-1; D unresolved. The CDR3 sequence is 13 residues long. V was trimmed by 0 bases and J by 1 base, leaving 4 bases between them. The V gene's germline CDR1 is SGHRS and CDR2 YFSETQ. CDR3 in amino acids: CASSLDWNTEAFF. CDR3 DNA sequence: TGCGCCAGCAGCTTGGACTGGAACACTGAAGCTTTCTTT.

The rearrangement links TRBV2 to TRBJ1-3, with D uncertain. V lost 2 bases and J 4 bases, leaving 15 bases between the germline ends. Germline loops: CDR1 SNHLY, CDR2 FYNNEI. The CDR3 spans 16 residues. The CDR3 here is CASSEREGHPGNTIYF. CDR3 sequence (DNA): TGTGCCAGCAGTGAAAGAGAGGGTCATCCGGGAAACACCATATATTTT.

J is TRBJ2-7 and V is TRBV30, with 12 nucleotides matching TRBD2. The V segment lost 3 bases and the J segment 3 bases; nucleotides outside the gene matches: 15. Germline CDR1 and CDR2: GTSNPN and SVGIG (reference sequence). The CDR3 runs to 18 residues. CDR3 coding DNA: TGTGCCTGGAGGGGGCACAGAGGGCTAGCGGGGGGGAACTACGAGCAGTACTTC. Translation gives CAWRGHRGLAGGNYEQYF.

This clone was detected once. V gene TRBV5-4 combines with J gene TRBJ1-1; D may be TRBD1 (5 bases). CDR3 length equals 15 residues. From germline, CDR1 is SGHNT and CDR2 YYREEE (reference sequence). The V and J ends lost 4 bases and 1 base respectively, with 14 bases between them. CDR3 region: CASSSPGRPNTEAFF. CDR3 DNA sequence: TGTGCCAGCAGCAGTCCAGGGAGGCCGAACACTGAAGCTTTCTTT.

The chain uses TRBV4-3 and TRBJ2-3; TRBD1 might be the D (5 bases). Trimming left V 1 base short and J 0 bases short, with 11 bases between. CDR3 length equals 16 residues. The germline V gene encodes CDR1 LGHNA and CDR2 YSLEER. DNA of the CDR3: TGCGCCAGCAGCCAAGGGTGGGGCGTGAGCACAGATACGCAGTATTTT. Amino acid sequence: CASSQGWGVSTDTQYF.

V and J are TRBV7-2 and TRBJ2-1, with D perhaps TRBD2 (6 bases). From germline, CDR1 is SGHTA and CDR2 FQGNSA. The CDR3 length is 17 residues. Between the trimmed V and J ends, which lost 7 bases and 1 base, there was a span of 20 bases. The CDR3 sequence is CASTASPGTHSYNEQFF. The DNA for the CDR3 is TGTGCCAGCACCGCATCTCCCGGGACTCATTCCTACAATGAGCAGTTCTTC.

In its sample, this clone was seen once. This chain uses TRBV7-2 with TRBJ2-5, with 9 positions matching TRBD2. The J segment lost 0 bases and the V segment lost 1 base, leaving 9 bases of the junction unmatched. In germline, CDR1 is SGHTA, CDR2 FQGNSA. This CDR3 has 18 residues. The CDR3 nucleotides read TGTGCCAGCAGCTTAGACCTCCTCTTAGCGGGGGACCAAGAGACCCAGTACTTC. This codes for CASSLDLLLAGDQETQYF.

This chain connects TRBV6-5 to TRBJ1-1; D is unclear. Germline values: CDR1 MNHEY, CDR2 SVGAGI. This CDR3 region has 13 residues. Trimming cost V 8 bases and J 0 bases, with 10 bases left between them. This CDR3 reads CASLALMNTEAFF. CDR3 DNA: TGTGCCAGCTTGGCCCTCATGAACACTGAAGCTTTCTTT.

The CDR3 here is CASSLVGTASTDTQYF. The CDR3 coding sequence is TGTGCCAGCAGCTTAGTAGGGACAGCGAGCACAGATACGCAGTATTTT. This chain links TRBV7-2 with TRBJ2-3; 7 bases fit TRBD1. V lost 1 base to trimming and J lost 0 bases; unmatched junction nucleotides: 4. Germline values: CDR1 SGHTA, CDR2 FQGNSA. The CDR3 sequence is 16 residues long. The full variable domain, rest sourced from reference TRBV7-2 and TRBJ2-3, is GAGVSQSPSNKVTEKGKDVELRCDPISGHTALYWYRQSLGQGLEFLIYFQGNSAPDKSGLPSDRFSAERTGGSVSTLTIQRTQQEDSAVYLCASSLVGTASTDTQYFGPGTRLTVL.

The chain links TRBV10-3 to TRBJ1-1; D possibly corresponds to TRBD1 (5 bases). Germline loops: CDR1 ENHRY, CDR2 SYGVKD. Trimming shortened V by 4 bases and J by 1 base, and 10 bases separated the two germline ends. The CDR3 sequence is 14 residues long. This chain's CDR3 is CAISGGSQNTEAFF. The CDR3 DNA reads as TGTGCCATCAGTGGGGGCAGTCAGAACACTGAAGCTTTCTTT.

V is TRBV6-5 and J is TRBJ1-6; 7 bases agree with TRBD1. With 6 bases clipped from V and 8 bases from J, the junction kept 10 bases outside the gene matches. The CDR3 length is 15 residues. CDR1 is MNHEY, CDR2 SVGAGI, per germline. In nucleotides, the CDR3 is TGTGCCAGCAGGCCGCCGGGACAGTGGGATTCACCCCTCCACTTT. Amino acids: CASRPPGQWDSPLHF.

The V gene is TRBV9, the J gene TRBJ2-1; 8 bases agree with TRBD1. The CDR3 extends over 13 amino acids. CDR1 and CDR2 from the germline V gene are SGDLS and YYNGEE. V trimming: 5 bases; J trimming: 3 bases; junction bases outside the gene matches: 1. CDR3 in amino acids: CASRTGDYNEQFF. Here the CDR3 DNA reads TGTGCCAGCAGGACAGGGGACTACAATGAGCAGTTCTTC.

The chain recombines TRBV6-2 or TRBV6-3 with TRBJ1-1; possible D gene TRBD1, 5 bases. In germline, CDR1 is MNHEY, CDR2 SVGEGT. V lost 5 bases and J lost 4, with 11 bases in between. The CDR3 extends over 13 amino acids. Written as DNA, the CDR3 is TGTGCCAGCAGTGCCAGGGTAGGCACTGAAGCTTTCTTT. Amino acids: CASSARVGTEAFF.